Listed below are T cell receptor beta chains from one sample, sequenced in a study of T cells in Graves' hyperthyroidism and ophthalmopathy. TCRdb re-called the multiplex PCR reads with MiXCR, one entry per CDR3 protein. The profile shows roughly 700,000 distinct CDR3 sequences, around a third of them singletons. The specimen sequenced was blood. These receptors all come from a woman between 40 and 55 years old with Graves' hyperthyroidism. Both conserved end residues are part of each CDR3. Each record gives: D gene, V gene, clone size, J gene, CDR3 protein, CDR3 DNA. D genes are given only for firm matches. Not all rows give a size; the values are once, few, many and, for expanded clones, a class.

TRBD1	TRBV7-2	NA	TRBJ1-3	CASSLGQGRSGNTIHF	TGTGCCAGCAGCTTAGGACAGGGGCGCTCTGGAAACACCATACATTTT
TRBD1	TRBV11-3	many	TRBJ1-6	CASSLQGGENSPLHF	TGTGCCAGCAGCTTACAGGGGGGAGAGAATTCACCCCTCCACTTT
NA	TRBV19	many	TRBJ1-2	CASRDKGQKGYTF	TGTGCCAGTCGTGACAAGGGACAAAAGGGCTACACCTTC
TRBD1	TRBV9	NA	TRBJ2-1	CASSPWTGDNEQFF	TGTGCCAGCAGCCCCTGGACAGGGGATAATGAGCAGTTCTTC
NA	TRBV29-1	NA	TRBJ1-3	CSVDDGGDTIYF	TGCAGCGTTGACGACGGGGGAGACACCATATATTTT
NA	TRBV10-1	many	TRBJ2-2	CASRGAANTGELFF	TGCGCCAGCAGGGGCGCCGCGAACACCGGGGAGCTGTTTTTT
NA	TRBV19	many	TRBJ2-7	CASSIGVGVPYEQYF	TGTGCCAGTAGTATAGGAGTGGGGGTTCCCTACGAGCAGTACTTC
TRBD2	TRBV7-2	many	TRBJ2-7	CASSSSGSDSYEQYF	TGTGCCAGCAGCTCTAGCGGGAGCGATTCCTACGAGCAGTACTTC
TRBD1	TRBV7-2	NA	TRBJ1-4	CASSLWDSPDGEKLFF	TGTGCCAGCAGCTTGTGGGACAGCCCGGACGGGGAAAAACTGTTTTTT
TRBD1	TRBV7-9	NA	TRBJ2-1	CASSLTPGGNEQFF	TGTGCCAGCAGCTTAACACCAGGGGGCAATGAGCAGTTCTTC
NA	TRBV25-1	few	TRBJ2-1	CASSEIDRRNEQFF	TGTGCCAGCAGTGAAATAGACAGGCGCAATGAGCAGTTCTTC
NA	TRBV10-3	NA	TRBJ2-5	CAPGSEETQYF	TGTGCCCCGGGGTCGGAGGAGACCCAGTACTTC
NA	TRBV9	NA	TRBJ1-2	CASSAGGGVPNYGYTF	TGTGCCAGCAGCGCCGGAGGGGGGGTCCCTAACTATGGCTACACCTTC
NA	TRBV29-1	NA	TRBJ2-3	CSVVYPALTDTQYF	TGCAGCGTTGTGTACCCCGCCCTCACAGATACGCAGTATTTT
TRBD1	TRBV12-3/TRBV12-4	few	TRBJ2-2	CASSSDRVHGELFF	TGTGCCAGCAGCTCGGACAGGGTGCACGGGGAGCTGTTTTTT
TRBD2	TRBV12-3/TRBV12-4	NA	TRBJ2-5	CASSLSRTSGPWTQYF	TGTGCCAGCAGTTTAAGTAGGACTAGCGGACCATGGACCCAGTACTTC
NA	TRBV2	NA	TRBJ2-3	CASSPLDTDTQYF	TGTGCCAGCAGCCCGCTAGACACAGATACGCAGTATTTT
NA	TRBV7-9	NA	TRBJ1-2	CASSLGRTRDTF	TGTGCCAGCAGCTTAGGCCGGACGCGAGACACCTTC
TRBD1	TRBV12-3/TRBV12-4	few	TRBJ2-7	CASSQDRGNSHEQYF	TGTGCCAGCAGCCAGGACAGGGGGAACTCACACGAGCAGTACTTC
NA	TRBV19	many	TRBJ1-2	CASSIERNTNGYTF	TGTGCCAGTAGTATAGAGCGGAACACGAATGGCTACACCTTC
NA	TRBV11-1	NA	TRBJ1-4	CASSLRLGLVEKLFF	TGTGCCAGCAGCTTACGTCTGGGATTGGTTGAAAAACTGTTTTTT
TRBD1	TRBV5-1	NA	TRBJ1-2	CASSLVHRDSPSNYAYTF	TGCGCCAGCAGCTTGGTCCACCGGGACAGTCCTTCTAACTATGCCTACACCTTC
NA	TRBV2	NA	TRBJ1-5	CASSKQGYGDSHNQPQHF	TGTGCCAGCTCAAAACAGGGATACGGGGATTCCCACAATCAGCCCCAGCATTTT
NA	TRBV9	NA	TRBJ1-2	CASKWSRQVGYGYTF	TGTGCCAGCAAATGGTCAAGACAGGTTGGCTATGGCTACACCTTC
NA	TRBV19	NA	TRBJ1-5	CASSTNLQGETQHF	TGTGCCAGTAGTACCAATCTACAGGGAGAGACCCAGCATTTT
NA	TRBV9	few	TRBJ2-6	CASSPPTGRSGANVLTF	TGTGCCAGCAGCCCCCCGACAGGGAGGTCTGGGGCCAACGTCCTGACTTTC
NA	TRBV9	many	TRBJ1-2	CASSPGMYGYTF	TGTGCCAGCAGCCCCGGGATGTATGGCTACACCTTC
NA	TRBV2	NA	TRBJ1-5	CASSFALTIDQPQHF	TGTGCCAGCAGTTTCGCCCTGACGATTGATCAGCCCCAGCATTTT
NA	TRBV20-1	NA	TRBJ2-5	CSASSQERGLTGRRGTQYF	TGCAGTGCCAGCAGCCAAGAAAGGGGCCTCACAGGCCGTCGAGGGACCCAGTACTTC
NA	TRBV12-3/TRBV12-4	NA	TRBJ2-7	CASRHGTSQGYEQYF	TGTGCCAGCAGACACGGGACAAGTCAGGGCTACGAGCAGTACTTC
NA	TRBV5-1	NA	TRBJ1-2	CASSLAMVRGRTMAYTF	TGCGCCAGCAGCTTGGCCATGGTGAGGGGGAGAACTATGGCCTACACCTTC
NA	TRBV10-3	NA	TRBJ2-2	CAISADRAGANVLTFGAGTGELFF	NA
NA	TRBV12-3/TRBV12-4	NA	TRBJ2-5	CASSRGSLGQETQYF	TGTGCCAGCAGCCGGGGAAGCCTTGGTCAAGAGACCCAGTACTTC
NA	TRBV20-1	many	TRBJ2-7	CSASANSEQYF	TGCAGTGCTAGTGCCAACTCCGAGCAGTACTTC
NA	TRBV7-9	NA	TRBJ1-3	CASTEGDFSGNTIYF	TGTGCCAGCACTGAGGGAGACTTCTCTGGAAACACCATATATTTT
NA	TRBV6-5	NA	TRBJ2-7	CAISYEGRPDEQYF	TGTGCCATCAGTTACGAGGGGCGCCCCGACGAGCAGTACTTC
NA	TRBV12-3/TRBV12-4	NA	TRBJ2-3	CAISDKVINTDTQYF	TGTGCCATCAGTGACAAGGTCATTAACACAGATACGCAGTATTTT
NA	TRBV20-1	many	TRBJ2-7	CSARDGEAPSYEQYF	TGCAGTGCTAGAGACGGGGAGGCCCCTTCCTACGAGCAGTACTTC
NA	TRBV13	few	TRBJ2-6	CASSPGLGIGFGANVLTF	TGTGCCAGCAGCCCCGGGCTAGGGATCGGATTCGGGGCCAACGTCCTGACTTTC
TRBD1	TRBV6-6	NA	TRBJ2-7	CASSYLGQGGDEQYF	TGTGCCAGCAGTTACTTGGGACAGGGAGGCGACGAGCAGTACTTC
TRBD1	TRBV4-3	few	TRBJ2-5	CASSQDIYRGEETQYF	TGCGCCAGCAGCCAAGATATCTACAGGGGTGAGGAGACCCAGTACTTC
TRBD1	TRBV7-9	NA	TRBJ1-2	CASSHRDRDGYTF	TGTGCCAGCAGCCACCGGGACAGGGACGGCTACACCTTC
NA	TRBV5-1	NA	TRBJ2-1	CASSLSGLSYNEQFF	TGCGCCAGCAGCTTATCAGGCCTGTCCTACAATGAGCAGTTCTTC
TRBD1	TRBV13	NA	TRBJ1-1	CASSLNSGTGFRNTEAFF	TGTGCCAGCAGCTTAAATTCCGGGACAGGTTTTAGGAACACTGAAGCTTTCTTT
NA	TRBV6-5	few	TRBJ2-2	CASSYGAAGELFF	TGTGCCAGCAGTTACGGGGCGGCCGGGGAGCTGTTTTTT
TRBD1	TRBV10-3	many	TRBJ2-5	CAISPGTGSQETQYF	TGTGCCATCAGCCCCGGGACAGGGAGCCAAGAGACCCAGTACTTC
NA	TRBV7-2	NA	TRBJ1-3	CASRGIFGNTIYF	TGTGCCAGCAGGGGAATCTTTGGAAACACCATATATTTT
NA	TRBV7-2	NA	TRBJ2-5	CASSLGGLEAQYF	TGTGCCAGCAGCTTAGGAGGGTTGGAGGCCCAGTACTTC
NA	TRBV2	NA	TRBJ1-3	CASRLGGASSGNTIYF	TGTGCCAGCCGGTTAGGTGGGGCGTCCTCTGGAAACACCATATATTTT
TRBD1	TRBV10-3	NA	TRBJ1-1	CAIRGGSTEAFF	TGTGCAATCAGGGGGGGGAGCACTGAAGCTTTCTTT
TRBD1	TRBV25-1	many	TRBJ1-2	CASSEIGTANYGYTF	TGTGCCAGCAGTGAAATCGGGACAGCTAACTATGGCTACACCTTC
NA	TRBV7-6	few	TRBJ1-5	CASSLEPRGHF	TGTGCCAGCAGCTTGGAGCCCCGGGGGCATTTT
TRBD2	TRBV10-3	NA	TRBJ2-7	CAIDSSGIGGGYNEQYF	TGTGCCATCGATTCCAGCGGGATAGGTGGAGGCTACAATGAGCAGTACTTC
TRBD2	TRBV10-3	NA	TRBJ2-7	CAISGGTRHYEQYF	TGTGCCATCAGTGGGGGGACTAGGCACTACGAGCAGTACTTC
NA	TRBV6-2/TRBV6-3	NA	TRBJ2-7	CASSYKTHGAYEQYF	TGTGCCAGCAGTTACAAGACCCATGGAGCGTACGAGCAGTACTTC
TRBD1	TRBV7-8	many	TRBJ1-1	CASSHERQGPTEAFF	TGTGCCAGCAGCCACGAAAGACAGGGACCCACTGAAGCTTTCTTT
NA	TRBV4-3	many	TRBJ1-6	CASSQQGSPLHF	TGCGCCAGCAGCCAACAGGGTTCACCCCTCCACTTT
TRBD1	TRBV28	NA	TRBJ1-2	CASSFVSPGQGTYGYTF	TGTGCCAGCAGCTTTGTATCCCCGGGACAGGGGACCTATGGCTACACCTTC
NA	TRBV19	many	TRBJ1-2	CASTELQGSGYTF	TGTGCCAGTACCGAGTTACAGGGAAGTGGCTACACCTTC